This T cell receptor (beta chain) appears in the sequencing data of a study of naive and memory T cell subsets. Two oligonucleotides, mixed equimolar, formed the beta constant-region primer covering TRBC1 and TRBC2. Ligated cDNA was amplified by four rounds of PCR with nested alpha and beta constant-region primers and SP2. MiXCR, run by TCRdb on the UMI-ligation and nested PCR reads, gives a single entry per CDR3 protein. The sample contains approximately 890 distinct CDR3 sequences, roughly 15% of which appear only once. On this clonotype: What it recognizes is unknown. In this CDR3 the conserved last residue, phenylalanine or tryptophan, is missing, so a read error is likely. The limits of the CDR3 on the DNA are not certain, so only TCRdb's listed CDR3 is given.

Study-wide results and limits: Between naive and memory subsets, TCR abundance power law exponents differed. From naive to CM, EM and EMRA, diversity decreased and Gini increased.

The CDR3 is 17 amino acids in total, end residues counted. The V gene's germline CDR1 is LGHNA and CDR2 YSLEER. The receptor comes from a human donor in good health. Sequenced: CD8+ TEMRA cells from blood. Specified subset: effector memory re-expressing CD45RA, CD45RA+ CD27-. The V gene is TRBV4-3, the J gene TRBJ2-3; the table names TRBD2, a call not compared with the DNA. The CDR3 reads CASSQRHGGRAGDTQEC.